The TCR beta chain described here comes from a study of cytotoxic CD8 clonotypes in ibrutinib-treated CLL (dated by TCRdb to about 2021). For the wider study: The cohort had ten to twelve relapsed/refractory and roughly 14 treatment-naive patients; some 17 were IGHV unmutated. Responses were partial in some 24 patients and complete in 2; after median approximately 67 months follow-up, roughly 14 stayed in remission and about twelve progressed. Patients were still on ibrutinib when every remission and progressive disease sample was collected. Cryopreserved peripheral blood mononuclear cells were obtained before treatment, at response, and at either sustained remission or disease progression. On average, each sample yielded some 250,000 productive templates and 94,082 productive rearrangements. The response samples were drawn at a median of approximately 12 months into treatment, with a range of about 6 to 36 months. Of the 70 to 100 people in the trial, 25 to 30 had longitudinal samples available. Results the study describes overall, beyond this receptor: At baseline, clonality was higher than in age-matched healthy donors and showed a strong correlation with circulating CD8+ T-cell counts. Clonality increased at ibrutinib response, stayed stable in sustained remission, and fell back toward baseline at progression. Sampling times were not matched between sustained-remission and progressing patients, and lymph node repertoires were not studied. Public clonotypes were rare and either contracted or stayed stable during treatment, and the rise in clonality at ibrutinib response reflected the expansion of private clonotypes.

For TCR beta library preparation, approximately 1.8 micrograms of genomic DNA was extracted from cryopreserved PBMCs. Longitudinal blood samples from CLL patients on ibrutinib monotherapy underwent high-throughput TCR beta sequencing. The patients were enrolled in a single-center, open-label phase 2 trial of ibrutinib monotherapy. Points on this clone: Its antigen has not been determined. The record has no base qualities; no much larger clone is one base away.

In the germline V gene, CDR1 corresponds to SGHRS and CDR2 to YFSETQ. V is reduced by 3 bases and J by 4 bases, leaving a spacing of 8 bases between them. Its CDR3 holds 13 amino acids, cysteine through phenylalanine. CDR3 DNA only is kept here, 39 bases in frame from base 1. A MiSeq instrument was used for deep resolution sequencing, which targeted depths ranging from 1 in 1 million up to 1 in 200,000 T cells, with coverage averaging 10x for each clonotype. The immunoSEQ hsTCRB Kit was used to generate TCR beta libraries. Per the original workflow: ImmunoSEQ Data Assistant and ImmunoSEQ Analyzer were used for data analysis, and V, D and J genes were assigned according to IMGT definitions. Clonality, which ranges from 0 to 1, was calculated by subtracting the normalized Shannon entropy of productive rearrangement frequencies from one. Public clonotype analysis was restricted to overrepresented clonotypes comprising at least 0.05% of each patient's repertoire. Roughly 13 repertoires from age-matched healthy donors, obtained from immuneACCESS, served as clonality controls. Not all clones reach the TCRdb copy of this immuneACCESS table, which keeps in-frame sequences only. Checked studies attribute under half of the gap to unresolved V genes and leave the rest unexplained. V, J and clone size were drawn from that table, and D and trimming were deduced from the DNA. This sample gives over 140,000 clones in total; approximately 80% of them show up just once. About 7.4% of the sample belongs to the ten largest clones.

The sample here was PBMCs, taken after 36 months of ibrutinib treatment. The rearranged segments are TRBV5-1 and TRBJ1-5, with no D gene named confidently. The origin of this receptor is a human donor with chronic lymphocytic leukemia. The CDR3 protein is CASSYGKNQPQHF. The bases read TGCGCCAGCAGCTATGGTAAAAATCAGCCCCAGCATTTT. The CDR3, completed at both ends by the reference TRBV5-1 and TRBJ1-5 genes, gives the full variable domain KAGVTQTPRYLIKTRGQQVTLSCSPISGHRSVSWYQQTPGQGLQFLFEYFSETQRNKGNFPGRFSGRQFSNSRSEMNVSTLELGDSALYLCASSYGKNQPQHFGDGTRLSIL.